The rows below give T cell receptor beta chains drawn from one sample of a study of blood T cell repertoires in COVID-19. Here immunoSEQ multiplex PCR was the method, and the copy in TCRdb shows in-frame clones only, minus some. Of some 200,000 clones listed, 87% are singletons. The specimen was peripheral blood. The receptors come from a man between 60 and 75 years old with active or convalescent COVID-19. Each CDR3 is given with its conserved first and last residue. Each record gives: clone size, J gene, D gene, V gene, CDR3 protein, CDR3 DNA. A D gene is named only where the DNA matches it firmly. For some rows the clone size is stated as once, few or many, or as a class when expanded; others skip it.

clone_size: .; j_call: TRBJ2-2; d_call: .; v_call: TRBV3-1/TRBV3-2; cdr3_aa: CASSQDRRNTGELFF; cdr3_nt: TGTGCCAGCAGCCAAGATCGCAGGAACACCGGGGAGCTGTTTTTT
clone_size: .; j_call: TRBJ2-7; d_call: .; v_call: TRBV7-9; cdr3_aa: CASSSRSGGAAGEQYF; cdr3_nt: TGTGCCAGCAGCTCTCGCAGTGGGGGGGCTGCTGGGGAGCAGTACTTC
clone_size: .; j_call: TRBJ1-2; d_call: TRBD1; v_call: TRBV7-8; cdr3_aa: CASSLWDRGRSEGYTF; cdr3_nt: TGTGCCAGCAGCTTATGGGACAGGGGGCGGTCAGAGGGCTACACCTTC
clone_size: .; j_call: TRBJ2-2; d_call: TRBD2; v_call: TRBV5-1; cdr3_aa: CASSLLAGGNTGELFF; cdr3_nt: TGCGCCAGCAGCTTATTAGCGGGGGGAAACACCGGGGAGCTGTTTTTT
clone_size: .; j_call: TRBJ1-2; d_call: .; v_call: TRBV2; cdr3_aa: CASSVDRNYGYTF; cdr3_nt: TGTGCCAGCAGTGTCGACAGAAACTATGGCTACACCTTC
clone_size: .; j_call: TRBJ1-2; d_call: .; v_call: TRBV10-2; cdr3_aa: CASSESRLNYGYTF; cdr3_nt: TGCGCCAGCAGTGAGTCCCGACTTAACTATGGCTACACCTTC
clone_size: once; j_call: TRBJ1-4; d_call: .; v_call: TRBV4-1; cdr3_aa: CASSQTQGGRNEKLFF; cdr3_nt: TGCGCCAGCAGCCAGACGCAGGGTGGGAGGAATGAAAAACTGTTTTTT
clone_size: .; j_call: TRBJ2-7; d_call: TRBD2; v_call: TRBV2; cdr3_aa: CASGGGSYEQYF; cdr3_nt: TGTGCCAGCGGGGGGGGCTCCTACGAGCAGTACTTC
clone_size: .; j_call: TRBJ1-3; d_call: .; v_call: TRBV9; cdr3_aa: CASSVGGGTSGNTIYF; cdr3_nt: TGTGCCAGCAGCGTAGGTGGCGGGACCTCTGGAAACACCATATATTTT
clone_size: .; j_call: TRBJ2-6; d_call: .; v_call: TRBV30; cdr3_aa: CAWATGSGSGANVLTF; cdr3_nt: TGTGCCTGGGCTACCGGGAGTGGCTCTGGGGCCAACGTCCTGACTTTC
clone_size: few; j_call: TRBJ1-5; d_call: .; v_call: TRBV2; cdr3_aa: CASKSYNQPQHF; cdr3_nt: TGTGCCAGCAAGAGTTACAATCAGCCCCAGCATTTT
clone_size: .; j_call: TRBJ2-5; d_call: .; v_call: TRBV13; cdr3_aa: CASSIHHVRETQYF; cdr3_nt: TGTGCCAGCAGCATTCACCACGTTAGAGAGACCCAGTACTTC
clone_size: .; j_call: TRBJ2-3; d_call: TRBD2; v_call: TRBV5-5; cdr3_aa: CASSFLQRGDTDTQYF; cdr3_nt: TGTGCCAGCAGCTTTCTGCAGCGGGGGGACACAGATACGCAGTATTTT
clone_size: .; j_call: TRBJ1-5; d_call: .; v_call: TRBV5-1; cdr3_aa: CASSLSTDSNQPQHF; cdr3_nt: TGCGCCAGCAGCTTGTCGACAGATAGCAATCAGCCCCAGCATTTT
clone_size: few; j_call: TRBJ2-2; d_call: TRBD2; v_call: TRBV5-1; cdr3_aa: CASSPSGANTGELFF; cdr3_nt: TGCGCCAGCAGCCCTAGCGGGGCGAACACCGGGGAGCTGTTTTTT
clone_size: .; j_call: TRBJ1-2; d_call: .; v_call: TRBV19; cdr3_aa: CASRAGGDYGYTF; cdr3_nt: TGTGCCAGTAGAGCAGGAGGAGACTATGGCTACACCTTC
clone_size: .; j_call: TRBJ1-1; d_call: .; v_call: TRBV27; cdr3_aa: CASSVSLNTEAFF; cdr3_nt: TGTGCCAGCAGTGTCTCACTCAACACTGAAGCTTTCTTT
clone_size: .; j_call: TRBJ2-5; d_call: TRBD2; v_call: TRBV3-1/TRBV3-2; cdr3_aa: CASSPPASGGETQYF; cdr3_nt: TGTGCCAGCAGCCCCCCGGCTAGCGGGGGAGAGACCCAGTACTTC
clone_size: .; j_call: TRBJ2-3; d_call: TRBD2; v_call: TRBV10-3; cdr3_aa: CAIRLAGDGDTQYF; cdr3_nt: TGTGCCATCAGACTAGCGGGGGATGGAGATACGCAGTATTTT
clone_size: .; j_call: TRBJ2-5; d_call: TRBD2; v_call: TRBV7-2; cdr3_aa: CASRSGLAGAALQETQYF; cdr3_nt: TGTGCCAGCAGGTCGGGACTAGCGGGGGCAGCCCTCCAAGAGACCCAGTACTTC
clone_size: .; j_call: TRBJ1-4; d_call: .; v_call: TRBV7-9; cdr3_aa: CASSPNQLQGLGEKLFF; cdr3_nt: TGTGCCAGCAGCCCCAACCAATTACAGGGATTGGGGGAAAAACTGTTTTTT
clone_size: once; j_call: TRBJ1-1; d_call: .; v_call: TRBV5-1; cdr3_aa: CASSSTVGDTEAFF; cdr3_nt: TGCGCCAGCAGCTCGACAGTAGGGGACACTGAAGCTTTCTTT
clone_size: .; j_call: TRBJ2-2; d_call: .; v_call: TRBV5-5; cdr3_aa: CASSARDFDVELFF; cdr3_nt: TGTGCCAGCAGCGCCCGGGACTTCGACGTGGAGCTGTTTTTT
clone_size: .; j_call: TRBJ2-1; d_call: TRBD2; v_call: TRBV3-1/TRBV3-2; cdr3_aa: CASSLSGTSHNEQFF; cdr3_nt: TGTGCCAGCAGCCTATCCGGGACTAGCCACAATGAGCAGTTCTTC
clone_size: .; j_call: TRBJ1-3; d_call: .; v_call: TRBV5-1; cdr3_aa: CASSVGSGNTIYF; cdr3_nt: TGCGCCAGCAGCGTCGGGTCTGGAAACACCATATATTTT
clone_size: few; j_call: TRBJ2-7; d_call: .; v_call: TRBV7-9; cdr3_aa: CASSSRQAHYEQYF; cdr3_nt: TGTGCCAGCAGCTCCCGACAGGCGCACTACGAGCAGTACTTC
clone_size: .; j_call: TRBJ2-2; d_call: TRBD1; v_call: TRBV11-3; cdr3_aa: CASSGPTGFATNTGELFF; cdr3_nt: TGTGCCAGCAGCGGACCGACAGGGTTCGCGACAAACACCGGGGAGCTGTTTTTT
clone_size: .; j_call: TRBJ1-5; d_call: TRBD1; v_call: TRBV6-5; cdr3_aa: CASARGDQPQHF; cdr3_nt: TGTGCCAGCGCCAGGGGGGATCAGCCCCAGCATTTT
clone_size: .; j_call: TRBJ1-6; d_call: .; v_call: TRBV5-4; cdr3_aa: CASSRGGENNSPLHF; cdr3_nt: TGTGCCAGCAGCCGGGGGGGCGAGAATAATTCACCCCTCCACTTT
clone_size: .; j_call: TRBJ2-7; d_call: .; v_call: TRBV20-1; cdr3_aa: CSASSGEQYF; cdr3_nt: TGCAGTGCTAGCTCGGGCGAGCAGTACTTC
clone_size: .; j_call: TRBJ2-2; d_call: .; v_call: TRBV5-5; cdr3_aa: CASSLEGGAVTGELFF; cdr3_nt: TGTGCCAGCAGCTTGGAAGGAGGGGCAGTAACCGGGGAGCTGTTTTTT
clone_size: .; j_call: TRBJ2-5; d_call: TRBD1; v_call: TRBV5-4; cdr3_aa: CASSLLGTGQETQYF; cdr3_nt: TGTGCCAGCAGCTTGTTAGGGACAGGTCAAGAGACCCAGTACTTC
clone_size: .; j_call: TRBJ2-5; d_call: .; v_call: TRBV5-4; cdr3_aa: CASSLARNGETQYF; cdr3_nt: TGTGCCAGCAGCTTGGCCAGGAACGGAGAGACCCAGTACTTC
clone_size: .; j_call: TRBJ1-2; d_call: .; v_call: TRBV2; cdr3_aa: CASIGEGYGYTF; cdr3_nt: TGTGCCAGCATAGGGGAGGGTTATGGCTACACCTTC
clone_size: .; j_call: TRBJ2-6; d_call: TRBD1; v_call: TRBV12-3/TRBV12-4; cdr3_aa: CASSRQGNVLTF; cdr3_nt: TGTGCCAGCAGTAGACAGGGGAACGTCCTGACTTTC
clone_size: .; j_call: TRBJ1-3; d_call: .; v_call: TRBV3-1/TRBV3-2; cdr3_aa: CASSQGEGSGGNTIYF; cdr3_nt: TGTGCCAGCAGCCAAGGGGAGGGCTCGGGTGGAAACACCATATATTTT
clone_size: .; j_call: TRBJ1-2; d_call: .; v_call: TRBV6-5; cdr3_aa: CASRRSRDDYGYTF; cdr3_nt: TGTGCCAGCAGAAGATCCAGGGATGACTATGGCTACACCTTC
clone_size: .; j_call: TRBJ1-1; d_call: .; v_call: TRBV11-1; cdr3_aa: CASSLVPGESAFF; cdr3_nt: TGTGCCAGCAGCTTAGTCCCGGGGGAGAGCGCTTTCTTT
clone_size: .; j_call: TRBJ2-5; d_call: TRBD1; v_call: TRBV18; cdr3_aa: CASRDSRETQYF; cdr3_nt: TGTGCCAGCCGGGACAGTAGAGAGACCCAGTACTTC
clone_size: .; j_call: TRBJ1-3; d_call: .; v_call: TRBV6-5; cdr3_aa: CASSGQRSSGNTIYF; cdr3_nt: TGTGCCAGCAGCGGACAGAGAAGCTCTGGAAACACCATATATTTT
clone_size: .; j_call: TRBJ2-3; d_call: .; v_call: TRBV18; cdr3_aa: CASSASGWGTDTQYF; cdr3_nt: TGTGCCAGCTCCGCGTCAGGGTGGGGCACAGATACGCAGTATTTT
clone_size: .; j_call: TRBJ2-3; d_call: .; v_call: TRBV30; cdr3_aa: CAWGLRTDTQYF; cdr3_nt: TGTGCCTGGGGACTTCGCACAGATACGCAGTATTTT
clone_size: once; j_call: TRBJ2-3; d_call: .; v_call: TRBV5-1; cdr3_aa: CASSLAPRFTDTQYF; cdr3_nt: TGCGCCAGCAGCTTGGCCCCGAGATTCACAGATACGCAGTATTTT
clone_size: .; j_call: TRBJ2-2; d_call: .; v_call: TRBV5-4; cdr3_aa: CASSLDTRTGELFF; cdr3_nt: TGTGCCAGCAGCTTGGACACGCGGACCGGGGAGCTGTTTTTT
clone_size: few; j_call: TRBJ1-2; d_call: TRBD1; v_call: TRBV18; cdr3_aa: CASSPLGQVTYGYTF; cdr3_nt: TGTGCCAGCTCACCCCTGGGACAGGTGACCTATGGCTACACCTTC
clone_size: .; j_call: TRBJ1-1; d_call: TRBD1; v_call: TRBV19; cdr3_aa: CASSGGQLNTEAFF; cdr3_nt: TGTGCCAGTAGTGGGGGACAGTTGAACACTGAAGCTTTCTTT
clone_size: .; j_call: TRBJ2-1; d_call: TRBD2; v_call: TRBV2; cdr3_aa: CASGTGTSIDEQFF; cdr3_nt: TGTGCCAGCGGGACCGGGACTAGCATCGATGAGCAGTTCTTC
clone_size: .; j_call: TRBJ1-5; d_call: TRBD1; v_call: TRBV5-6; cdr3_aa: CASSRDRGGNQPQHF; cdr3_nt: TGTGCCAGCAGCCGGGACAGGGGTGGGAATCAGCCCCAGCATTTT
clone_size: .; j_call: TRBJ2-3; d_call: TRBD2; v_call: TRBV11-2; cdr3_aa: CASSPSGGARDTQYF; cdr3_nt: TGTGCCAGCAGCCCTAGCGGGGGGGCAAGGGATACGCAGTATTTT
clone_size: few; j_call: TRBJ1-1; d_call: .; v_call: TRBV5-4; cdr3_aa: CASSPPGGDKVAEAFF; cdr3_nt: TGTGCCAGCAGCCCTCCGGGAGGGGATAAAGTCGCTGAAGCTTTCTTT
clone_size: .; j_call: TRBJ1-3; d_call: .; v_call: TRBV5-1; cdr3_aa: CASSLVGRFSGNTIYF; cdr3_nt: TGCGCCAGCAGCTTGGTAGGCAGGTTCTCTGGAAACACCATATATTTT
clone_size: many; j_call: TRBJ2-1; d_call: TRBD2; v_call: TRBV18; cdr3_aa: CASSLAGGPYNEQFF; cdr3_nt: TGTGCCAGCTCCTTAGCGGGGGGGCCATATAATGAGCAGTTCTTC
clone_size: .; j_call: TRBJ1-1; d_call: .; v_call: TRBV18; cdr3_aa: CASSRDGARLTEAFF; cdr3_nt: TGTGCCAGCTCACGCGATGGGGCCCGGCTCACTGAAGCTTTCTTT
clone_size: .; j_call: TRBJ2-3; d_call: TRBD2; v_call: TRBV7-2; cdr3_aa: CASSLAFLAGGQYF; cdr3_nt: TGTGCCAGCAGCTTGGCCTTTTTAGCGGGGGGGCAGTATTTT
clone_size: .; j_call: TRBJ2-1; d_call: TRBD2; v_call: TRBV7-2; cdr3_aa: CASSLGAGSYNEQFF; cdr3_nt: TGTGCCAGCAGCTTAGGAGCGGGGTCCTACAATGAGCAGTTCTTC
clone_size: .; j_call: TRBJ2-3; d_call: TRBD2; v_call: TRBV5-1; cdr3_aa: CASSGSGGTDTQYF; cdr3_nt: TGCGCCAGCAGTGGTAGCGGGGGCACAGATACGCAGTATTTT